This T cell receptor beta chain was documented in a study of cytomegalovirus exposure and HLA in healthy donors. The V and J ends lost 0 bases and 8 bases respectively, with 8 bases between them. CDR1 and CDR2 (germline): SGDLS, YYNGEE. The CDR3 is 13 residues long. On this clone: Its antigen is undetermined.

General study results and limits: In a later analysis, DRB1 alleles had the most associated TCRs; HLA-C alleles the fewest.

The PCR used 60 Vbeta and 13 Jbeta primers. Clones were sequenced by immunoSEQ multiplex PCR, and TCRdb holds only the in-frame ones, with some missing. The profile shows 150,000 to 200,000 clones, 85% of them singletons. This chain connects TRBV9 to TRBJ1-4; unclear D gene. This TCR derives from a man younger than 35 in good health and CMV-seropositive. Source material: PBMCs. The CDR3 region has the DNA TGTGCCAGCAGCGTAGATGAGGGAGAAAAACTGTTTTTT. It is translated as CASSVDEGEKLFF.